This TCR beta chain came from a study of blood T cell repertoires in COVID-19. Study information: The study drew acute and convalescent COVID-19 samples from the United States, Italy and Spain. PBMCs, B-cell-depleted T cells, or T cells were the source of the cDNA or gDNA that made up the material.

Source study methods: Scientists estimated how many nucleated cells there were by amplifying reference gene primers. Sequenced by immunoSEQ multiplex PCR; TCRdb stores in-frame clones only, minus some. V and J calls and clone size are as listed in that table; D and trimming were resolved from the DNA. Of around 150,000 clones in the sample, 60% to 80% are singletons; the top ten hold about 8.6%. This CDR3 spans 15 amino acids. Trimming took 5 bases from V and 5 from J; bases not matched to a gene: 4. Germline V gene data show CDR1 as MGHDK and CDR2 as SYGVNS. The chain employs TRBV25-1 and TRBJ2-1; TRBD2 agrees at 12 bases. This clonotype originated in a middle-aged man with active or convalescent COVID-19. Sequencing used peripheral blood. CDR3 sequence (DNA): TGTGCCAGCAGTTCGACTAGCGGGAGCGACAATGAGCAGTTCTTC. This encodes CASSSTSGSDNEQFF.